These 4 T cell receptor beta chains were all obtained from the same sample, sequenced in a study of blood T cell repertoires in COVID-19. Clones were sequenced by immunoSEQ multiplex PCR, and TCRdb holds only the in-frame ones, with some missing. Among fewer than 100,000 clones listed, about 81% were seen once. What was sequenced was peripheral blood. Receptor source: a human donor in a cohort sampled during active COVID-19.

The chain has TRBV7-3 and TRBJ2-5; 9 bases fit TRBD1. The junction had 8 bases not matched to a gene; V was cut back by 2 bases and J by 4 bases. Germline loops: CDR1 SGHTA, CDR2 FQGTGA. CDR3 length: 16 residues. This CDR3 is CASSLLGQGGGETQYF. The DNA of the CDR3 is TGTGCCAGCAGCTTATTGGGACAGGGTGGGGGAGAGACCCAGTACTTC.

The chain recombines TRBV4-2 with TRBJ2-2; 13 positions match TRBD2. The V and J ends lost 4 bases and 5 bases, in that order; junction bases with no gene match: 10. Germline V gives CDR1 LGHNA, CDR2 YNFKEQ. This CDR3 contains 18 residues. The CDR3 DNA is TGTGCCAGCAGCCTGAGGCTTCCGGGACTAGCGGGGACCGGGGAGCTGTTTTTT. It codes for CASSLRLPGLAGTGELFF.

This chain's CDR3 is CSVAFRGQGYGYTF. The CDR3 nucleotides are TGCAGCGTTGCTTTTCGGGGACAGGGCTATGGCTACACCTTC. The chain joins TRBV29-1 to TRBJ1-2; 9 nucleotides align to TRBD1. The CDR3 runs 14 residues. Losses at the gene ends were 4 bases for V and 4 bases for J; bases not matched to a gene: 7. The V gene's germline CDR1 is SQVTM and CDR2 ANQGSEA.

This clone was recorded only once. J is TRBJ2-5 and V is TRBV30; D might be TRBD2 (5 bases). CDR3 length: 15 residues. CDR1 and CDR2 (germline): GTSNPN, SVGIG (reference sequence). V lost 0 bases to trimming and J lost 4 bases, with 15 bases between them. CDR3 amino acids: CAWSVLDYLGETQYF. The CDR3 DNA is TGTGCCTGGAGTGTTCTTGACTATCTCGGAGAGACCCAGTACTTC.